The clone carrying this TCR beta chain turned up a few times. Its antigen is currently unknown. This sample stems from a study of cytomegalovirus exposure and HLA in healthy donors. Study-level information: In a previous analysis, approximately 110 million unique TCR beta sequences were found from 170 million or so T cells. General study findings and limits: Common viral pathogens seemed to be connected with several of the most significant clusters, according to a later analysis. Cytomegalovirus association was assigned to about 150 TCR beta chains.

The PCR employed 60 Vbeta primers together with 13 Jbeta primers. Sequencing was performed with immunoSEQ multiplex PCR; in TCRdb, only in-frame clones are kept and a portion is missing. The table shows about 200,000 clones, with around nine tenths occurring only once. The origin of this receptor is a woman aged 25 to 39 in good health and CMV-seronegative. Sequenced input: PBMCs.

CDR3 sequence reads: CASSETSSKQYF. The CDR3 region has the DNA TGTGCCAGCAGTGAGACTAGCAGTAAGCAGTACTTC. The chain has TRBV6-1 and TRBJ2-7; 7 positions agree with TRBD2. This CDR3 spans 12 amino acids. The germline CDR1 and CDR2 sequences are MNHNS and SASEGT. The V segment lost 3 bases and the J segment 8 bases; nucleotides outside the gene matches: 4.